Listed below are T cell receptor beta chains from one sample, sequenced in a study of CD8+ T cells in alopecia areata. This table comes from immunoSEQ multiplex PCR, and its TCRdb copy is limited to in-frame clones, with some not included. The table includes fewer than 110,000 clones, less than 90% detected once. The sample in question was CD8+ T cells sorted from blood, obtained at week 24, from a patient treated with tofacitinib. The receptors come from a human donor with alopecia areata. Each CDR3 is given with its conserved first and last residue.

v_call	j_call	cdr3_aa
TRBV7-9	TRBJ2-5	CASSSSGGARETQYF
TRBV6-1	TRBJ1-1	CASSFRDSNTEAFF
TRBV11-1	TRBJ2-7	CASSLAARTTLSYEQYF
TRBV7-9	TRBJ1-1	CASSSPSSLFPEAFF
TRBV4-3	TRBJ2-5	CASSQEARGGETQYF
TRBV7-2	TRBJ1-2	CASSLGTVYYGYTF
TRBV19	TRBJ2-5	CASSIRLAGGQEETQYF
TRBV4-1	TRBJ2-1	CASSLDSYNEQFF
TRBV15	TRBJ2-5	CATSRQGWETQYF
TRBV29-1	TRBJ2-1	CSVDVRTSGGANNEQFF
TRBV7-9	TRBJ1-5	CASSPQGSNQPQHF
TRBV5-6	TRBJ2-1	CASSLPVGTSRGNEQFF
TRBV13	TRBJ2-1	CASSPGDEQFF
TRBV29-1	TRBJ2-1	CSVVKQGMSRNEQFF
TRBV27	TRBJ2-1	CASSLGLGVEQFF
TRBV7-2	TRBJ2-1	CASTWSGGWNNEQFF
TRBV7-8	TRBJ2-1	CASSLTSGGYNEQFF
TRBV4-2	TRBJ2-1	CASQGGLGDEQFF
TRBV4-3	TRBJ2-7	CASSQGTKEGGYEQYF
TRBV15	TRBJ1-2	CATSRDLAANGYTF
TRBV29-1	TRBJ1-2	CSVLDRGHDDYGYTF
TRBV23-1	TRBJ2-5	CASSLSRKETQYF
TRBV7-3	TRBJ1-2	CASSLTGPGQTYGYTF
TRBV7-2	TRBJ2-7	CASSLEGLAGNEQYF
TRBV6-5	TRBJ2-2	CASSYSGAMTGELFF
TRBV30	TRBJ2-7	CAWSTLGSYEQYF
TRBV6-5	TRBJ2-7	CASSYPGLEGGEQYF
TRBV4-1	TRBJ2-1	CASSQEGPSYNEQFF
TRBV4-1	TRBJ2-7	CASRRTGEGYSEQYF
TRBV11-1	TRBJ2-2	CASKLWGRETGELFF
TRBV7-9	TRBJ1-1	CASSFPQGNPEAFF
TRBV19	TRBJ2-7	CASSPAVDFEQYF
TRBV6-5	TRBJ2-1	CASSADRRSYNEQFF
TRBV7-6	TRBJ1-2	CASSLVSGNYGYTF
TRBV6-6	TRBJ2-7	CASTGDRGWYEQYF
TRBV4-1	TRBJ2-7	CASSQSTGLSYEQYF
TRBV4-3	TRBJ1-5	CASSQEDGSNQPQHF
TRBV2	TRBJ2-4	CASSEVAGWAKNIQYF
TRBV29-1	TRBJ2-6	CSVEGSSGANVLTF
TRBV7-9	TRBJ2-7	CASSLGGQGVSYEQYF
TRBV27	TRBJ2-7	CASSFGVSYEQYF
TRBV29-1	TRBJ1-1	CSESGTENTEAFF
TRBV29-1	TRBJ2-1	CSARTGGFYNEQFF
TRBV6-1	TRBJ2-1	CASSDRSYNEQFF
TRBV7-8	TRBJ2-7	CASSLVRAGNPSYEQYF
TRBV11-2	TRBJ2-5	CASSFRGRTQETQYF
TRBV9	TRBJ2-7	CASSVDLMGNEQYF
TRBV4-3	TRBJ2-3	CASSQEVGVMADTQYF
TRBV11-3	TRBJ2-5	CASSLDSGSQETQYF
TRBV4-1	TRBJ2-5	CASSRVTEYQETQYF
TRBV2	TRBJ1-2	CASSEALLSATGYTF
TRBV19	TRBJ2-1	CASSIGTFYNEQFF
TRBV7-8	TRBJ2-7	CASSLAGWVYEQYF
TRBV4-3	TRBJ1-4	CASSLGQGDREKLFF
TRBV7-2	TRBJ2-7	CASSPTLTGPSYEQYF
TRBV19	TRBJ2-3	CASSIGRDTQYF
TRBV4-3	TRBJ2-3	CASSQGQGETDTQYF
TRBV7-2	TRBJ2-3	CASSPMGTSGPAFTDTQYF
TRBV29-1	TRBJ2-3	CSLGLAENTDTQYF